This record looks at one T cell receptor (beta chain) sequence and its context. This receptor's antigen is unknown. Per-base quality was not reported, and no clone a single base away is much larger than it. Samples from volunteer blood donors who had recovered from COVID-19 were contributed by a second Seattle source. Each collaborating institution followed its own protocols to collect whole blood in K2EDTA tubes. Collaborator samples were shipped for TCRbeta analysis as frozen whole blood, isolated PBMCs, or DNA extracted from either sample type. The immunoSEQ Assay, a bias-controlled multiplex PCR, was used to amplify TCRbeta CDR3 regions from genomic DNA. Per the source publication's procedure: The number of nucleated cells in each sample was estimated from the amplification of reference gene primers within the assay. Sequence reads were collapsed and filtered to measure the absolute abundance of every unique TCRbeta CDR3 rearrangement. Productive Simpson clonality was computed per sample as the square root of Simpson's diversity index over productive rearrangements. This is the immuneACCESS table as TCRdb keeps it, with only in-frame sequences that have V and J called. A part of the clones is gone; compared with another copy, unresolved V genes explain less than half, and the rest is unexplained. The V and J calls and clone size are taken from that table; D and trimming were inferred from the DNA. This sample comprises under 200,000 clones, around nine tenths of them detected only once. The ten biggest clones cover roughly 1.9% of the sample.

The data were obtained in a study of blood T cell repertoires in COVID-19 (dated by TCRdb to 2018 to 2020). As for the study more broadly: Samples covering the acute and convalescent phases of COVID-19 were provided by collaborators in the United States, Italy and Spain. The material from the prospective study consisted of cDNA or gDNA derived from T cells, B-cell-depleted T cells, or PBMCs. The dataset comprised deeply sampled blood TCRbeta repertoires from subjects exposed to, actively infected with, or recovered from COVID-19. The repertoires were released in a freely available public database meant as a resource for research on the immune response to SARS-CoV-2. The samples were drawn from the first 160 participants of the ongoing ImmuneRACE study and from 950 to 1,500 subjects provided by 6 global collaborators. The sample metadata nearly always contained a de-identified subject ID, COVID-19 status, age in years and sex. HLA class I and class II types, where available, came from metadata supplied by the sample provider rather than from assay-based typing. Study-wide findings and limitations: The amount of clinical and demographic metadata varied by source and participant and was provided uncurated.

The CDR3 sequence holds 13 residues, the cysteine and phenylalanine included. The DNA shown is the 39-base CDR3, in frame from base 1. The germline V gene provides CDR1 SGHVS and CDR2 FQNEAQ. The germline ends are 9 bases apart after V is trimmed by 3 bases and J by 6 bases. What was sequenced was peripheral blood. The chain joins TRBV7-8 to TRBJ2-1, with the identity of the D gene unclear. The TCR was taken from a man between 50 and 59 years old who had recovered from COVID-19. The base sequence is TGTGCCAGCAGCTTCGGGTTCTTCAATGAGCAGTTCTTC. Its coded protein is CASSFGFFNEQFF.